The 25 T cell receptor beta chains presented below share a single source sample, sequenced in a study of blood T cell repertoires in COVID-19. Assay used: immunoSEQ multiplex PCR; TCRdb lists only in-frame clones, some missing. The sample lists 150,000 to 200,000 clones; over 80% were seen once. Source material: peripheral blood. Receptors were obtained from a woman aged 40 to 50 with acute or convalescent COVID-19.

The V and J genes are TRBV29-1 and TRBJ2-1; D is unresolved. V was cut by 5 bases and J by 0 bases, with 5 bases left in between. CDR3 length: 12 residues. Germline V gives CDR1 SQVTM, CDR2 ANQGSEA. CDR3 amino acids: CSVRSSYNEQFF. DNA for the CDR3: TGCAGCGTTAGGAGCTCCTACAATGAGCAGTTCTTC.

The CDR3 nucleotides read TGTGCCAGCAGCCTAACGATAGCGGGGGGGCCGCTGAATGAGCAGTTCTTC. The encoded protein is CASSLTIAGGPLNEQFF. The chain has TRBV4-2 and TRBJ2-1, with 11 bases identical to TRBD2. With 4 bases clipped from V and 7 bases from J, the junction kept 12 bases outside the gene matches. The CDR3 runs to 17 residues. Germline CDR1 is LGHNA and CDR2 is YNFKEQ.

For the CDR3, the DNA is TGTGCCAGCAGCTTGGTCCGGGACAATCAGCCCCAGCATTTT. Its protein product is CASSLVRDNQPQHF. V gene TRBV5-5 combines with J gene TRBJ1-5; D is unclear. CDR3 length: 14 residues. Germline V lookup: CDR1 SGHKS, CDR2 YYEKEE (reference sequence). The V end was cut by 0 bases, the J end by 3 bases, with 7 bases between.

This clone has just one count. The V gene is TRBV9, the J gene TRBJ1-3; TRBD1 might be the D (6 bases). V dropped 3 bases and J dropped 3 bases, with 10 bases sitting between them. In germline, CDR1 is SGDLS, CDR2 YYNGEE. This CDR3 comprises 14 residues. The CDR3 bases are TGTGCCAGCAGCGGACAGGAGAATGGAAACACCATATATTTT. This gives the protein CASSGQENGNTIYF.

The genes are TRBV5-1 and TRBJ2-1; 8 bases are shared with TRBD1. Germline V lookup: CDR1 SGHRS, CDR2 YFSETQ. Trimming cost V 4 bases and J 8 bases; bases outside gene matches: 14. The CDR3 is 16 residues long. The CDR3 sequence: CASSPRARTGSDEQFF. The CDR3 DNA follows: TGCGCCAGCAGCCCCCGGGCTCGGACAGGGTCGGATGAGCAGTTCTTC.

In nucleotides, the CDR3 is TGTGCCACCAGTGAACCAGGGGAATACAATGAGCAGTTCTTC. It yields the protein CATSEPGEYNEQFF. This sequence joins TRBV24-1 and TRBJ2-1; perhaps TRBD1 as D (6 bases). CDR3 length: 14 amino acids. Germline V lookup: CDR1 KGHDR, CDR2 SFDVKD. V was cut by 4 bases and J by 4 bases, with 10 bases left in between.

The chain combines TRBV18 with TRBJ2-7, with 7 bases lining up with TRBD2. V was pared by 2 bases and J by 3 bases, with 4 bases of the junction left unmatched. This CDR3 region has 14 residues. Germline V gives CDR1 KGHSH, CDR2 LQKENI. DNA for the CDR3: TGTGCCAGCTCACCAAATCGGGGGGACTACGAGCAGTACTTC. Residues: CASSPNRGDYEQYF.

This clone was counted a few times. The chain carries TRBV9 and TRBJ1-5, with D uncertain. The germline V and J ends were trimmed by 2 bases and 3 bases, with 6 bases remaining between them. From germline, CDR1 is SGDLS and CDR2 YYNGEE. The CDR3 extends over 13 amino acids. The CDR3, as DNA: TGTGCCAGCAGCGTGAGCGACAATCAGCCCCAGCATTTT. This gives the protein CASSVSDNQPQHF.

The genes are TRBV5-1 and TRBJ1-1; no clear D gene. V was trimmed by 0 bases and J by 3 bases, leaving 9 bases between them. The CDR3 length is 14 residues. Germline V lookup: CDR1 SGHRS, CDR2 YFSETQ. The DNA for the CDR3 is TGCGCCAGCAGCTTGGTTGGGCAGCACACTGAAGCTTTCTTT. Translating it yields CASSLVGQHTEAFF.

The CDR3 sequence: CASSLGGLAINEQFF. The DNA of the CDR3 is TGTGCCAGCAGCTTAGGCGGACTAGCGATAAATGAGCAGTTCTTC. J is TRBJ2-1 and V is TRBV11-2; 9 bases map to TRBD2. The CDR3 sequence is 15 residues long. V dropped 1 base and J dropped 7; count of bases not matched to a gene: 5. CDR1 is SGHAT, CDR2 FQNNGV, per germline.

The rearrangement joins TRBV7-2 to TRBJ1-5; D may be TRBD1 (6 bases). Trimming left V 5 bases short and J 2 bases short, with 16 bases between. The CDR3 runs to 16 residues. The germline V gene encodes CDR1 SGHTA and CDR2 FQGNSA. The DNA for the CDR3 is TGTGCCAGCAGCCCGCAGGGGACGGCCGGCAATCAGCCCCAGCATTTT. Protein: CASSPQGTAGNQPQHF. Together with reference TRBV7-2 and TRBJ1-5, the CDR3 gives the full variable domain: GAGVSQSPSNKVTEKGKDVELRCDPISGHTALYWYRQSLGQGLEFLIYFQGNSAPDKSGLPSDRFSAERTGGSVSTLTIQRTQQEDSAVYLCASSPQGTAGNQPQHFGDGTRLSIL.

As concerns this clone: This sample includes further DNA sequences coding for the same CDR3. The CDR3, as DNA: TGTGCCAGCAGTCTAAGCTCCTACAATGAGCAGTTCTTC. Residues: CASSLSSYNEQFF. The gene calls are TRBV27 and TRBJ2-1; D gene uncertain. V lost 5 bases, J lost 0 bases, and 5 bases lay in between. Looked up from germline, CDR1 is MNHEY and CDR2 is SMNVEV (reference sequence). This CDR3 is built from 13 residues.

This rearrangement joins TRBV5-1 to TRBJ2-7; 7 nucleotides match TRBD1. J lost 2 bases, V lost 0 bases, and 5 bases had no gene match. There are 15 residues in the CDR3. Germline CDR1 SGHRS, CDR2 YFSETQ. The CDR3 DNA follows: TGCGCCAGCAGCTTGGGGAGGACAGGCGCCTACGAGCAGTACTTC. Encoded protein: CASSLGRTGAYEQYF.

The rearrangement joins TRBV28 to TRBJ1-6; the D is unclear. This CDR3 is 15 amino acids long. Trimming shortened V by 6 bases and J by 0 bases, and 9 bases separated the two germline ends. Germline loops: CDR1 MDHEN, CDR2 SYDVKM. CDR3 DNA: TGTGCCAGCAGGGGAGGCAGCTCCTATAATTCACCCCTCCACTTT. Protein product: CASRGGSSYNSPLHF.

V gene TRBV2 combines with J gene TRBJ2-5; TRBD2 aligns across 11 bases. The germline CDR1 and CDR2 sequences are SNHLY and FYNNEI. This CDR3 is built from 14 residues. The trim removed 10 bases at V and 3 bases at J, leaving 7 bases unmatched. In nucleotides, the CDR3 is TGTGCCACCCCCCCGGGACTAGCGGAAGAGACCCAGTACTTC. The encoded protein is CATPPGLAEETQYF.

The rearrangement joins TRBV19 to TRBJ2-5, with unresolved D. V lost 3 bases to trimming and J lost 0 bases, with 5 bases between them. The CDR3 extends over 13 amino acids. The germline V gene encodes CDR1 LNHDA and CDR2 SQIVND (reference sequence). The CDR3: CASSIGYQETQYF. The CDR3 DNA sequence: TGTGCCAGTAGTATCGGGTACCAAGAGACCCAGTACTTC. Full variable domain (missing parts from reference TRBV19 and TRBJ2-5): DGGITQSPKYLFRKEGQNVTLSCEQNLNHDAMYWYRQDPGQGLRLIYYSQIVNDFQKGDIAEGYSVSREKKESFPLTVTSAQKNPTAFYLCASSIGYQETQYFGPGTRLLVL.

This clone was seen only a few times. The chain recombines TRBV9 with TRBJ2-3, with TRBD2 identical over 10 bases. After removal of 0 bases from V and 3 bases from J, the junction contained 4 bases not matched to a gene. There are 16 residues in the CDR3. CDR1 is SGDLS, CDR2 YYNGEE, per germline. CDR3 residues: CASSVGWTSGTDTQYF. The CDR3 region has the DNA TGTGCCAGCAGCGTAGGGTGGACTAGCGGAACAGATACGCAGTATTTT.

This clone is a singleton in its sample. The chain recombines TRBV10-2 with TRBJ2-7, with a tentative D call TRBD2 (6 bases). Deletions cut 5 bases from V and 5 bases from J, with 19 bases between. The CDR3 runs 15 residues. The germline gives CDR1 WSHSY, CDR2 SAAADI. DNA of the CDR3: TGCGCCAGCAGTCCGAGACAAGGGAGGTACCACGAGCAGTACTTC. This gives the protein CASSPRQGRYHEQYF.

V usage is TRBV27 and J usage is TRBJ2-2; perhaps TRBD2 as D (5 bases). The CDR3 is 15 amino acids. Deletions cut 4 bases from V and 1 base from J, with 10 bases between. CDR1 and CDR2 (germline): MNHEY, SMNVEV (reference sequence). The CDR3 bases are TGTGCCAGCAGTTACGGACGGGAGAACACCGGGGAGCTGTTTTTT. As protein: CASSYGRENTGELFF.

The chain carries TRBV19 and TRBJ1-5; D not resolved. V was pared by 5 bases and J by 6 bases, with 17 bases between. The CDR3 loop spans 15 amino acids. The germline V gene encodes CDR1 LNHDA and CDR2 SQIVND (reference sequence). For the CDR3, the DNA is TGTGCCAGTAGTGCGTCCCCGAGGTTAGTTCAGCCCCAGCATTTT. The encoded protein is CASSASPRLVQPQHF. The full variable domain, completed using reference TRBV19 and TRBJ1-5, is DGGITQSPKYLFRKEGQNVTLSCEQNLNHDAMYWYRQDPGQGLRLIYYSQIVNDFQKGDIAEGYSVSREKKESFPLTVTSAQKNPTAFYLCASSASPRLVQPQHFGDGTRLSIL.

V gene TRBV5-4 combines with J gene TRBJ2-1, with a tentative D call TRBD1 (6 bases). Germline V CDR1 and CDR2: SGHNT, YYREEE (reference sequence). The ends were cut back, 2 bases at V and 3 bases at J, with 9 bases in the middle. The CDR3 loop spans 14 amino acids. The CDR3 here is CASSFGQSYNEQFF. DNA of the CDR3: TGTGCCAGCAGCTTTGGACAGAGCTACAATGAGCAGTTCTTC.

The rearrangement links TRBV3-1 (or the pseudogene TRBV3-2) to TRBJ2-7; TRBD1 aligns across 8 bases. The length of the CDR3 is 14 residues. V was clipped by 4 bases and J by 3 bases; unmatched bases: 5. Germline CDR1 reads LGHDT; CDR2 reads YNNKEL (reference sequence). This CDR3 reads CASSLPGQVYEQYF. The CDR3 DNA reads as TGTGCCAGCAGCCTCCCGGGACAGGTCTACGAGCAGTACTTC.

This chain uses TRBV11-2 with TRBJ1-5; D is uncertain. The CDR3 consists of 13 residues. From germline, CDR1 is SGHAT and CDR2 FQNNGV. The V end was cut by 1 base, the J end by 8 bases, with 9 bases between. CDR3 in DNA: TGTGCCAGCAGCTTAGCCCCGGGAGAGCCCCAGCATTTT. Translation: CASSLAPGEPQHF.

The genes are TRBV30 and TRBJ2-1; 14 positions agree with TRBD2. Per germline, CDR1 GTSNPN and CDR2 SVGIG (reference sequence). Unmatched junction bases numbered 7, after V lost 2 bases and J lost 7 bases. CDR3 size: 16 residues. In DNA form, the CDR3 reads TGTGCCTGGAGTCCGGGACTAGCGGGAGTGTTAAATGAGCAGTTCTTC. It yields the protein CAWSPGLAGVLNEQFF.

The J gene is TRBJ1-2, the V gene TRBV5-4; 7 bases are shared with TRBD1. Germline-derived CDR1 and CDR2 are SGHNT and YYREEE (reference sequence). The V gene end was trimmed by 0 bases and the J gene end by 2 bases; junction bases not matched to a gene: 4. The CDR3 covers 15 residues. As DNA, the CDR3 is TGTGCCAGCAGCTTGGGACCGGGACAGAACTATGGCTACACCTTC. This gives the protein CASSLGPGQNYGYTF. Based on the CDR3 plus reference TRBV5-4 and TRBJ1-2, the full variable domain is ETGVTQSPTHLIKTRGQQVTLRCSSQSGHNTVSWYQQALGQGPQFIFQYYREEENGRGNFPPRFSGLQFPNYSSELNVNALELDDSALYLCASSLGPGQNYGYTFGSGTRLTVV.